This T cell receptor beta chain was profiled in a study of T cells in Graves' hyperthyroidism and ophthalmopathy. There were TCR beta CDR3 regions amplified from RNA transcripts. When the TCR CDR3 underwent first-round RT-PCR, the HTBI primer set was used. TCRdb independently ran MiXCR on the multiplex PCR reads; one entry per CDR3 protein. The sample has about 360,000 distinct CDR3 sequences, less than 15% seen once. After removal of 3 bases from V and 3 bases from J, the junction contained 6 bases not matched to a gene. Germline loops: CDR1 SGDLS, CDR2 YYNGEE. The CDR3 has 15 amino acids. Each diagnosis was grounded in clinical symptoms, serum thyroxine and TRAb, thyroid ultrasound, and orbital computed tomography. At least ten counts were recorded for this clonotype.

This chain uses TRBV9 with TRBJ1-2, with 9 bases that match TRBD1. Source material: blood. The source is a young man with Graves' hyperthyroidism that later progressed to Graves' ophthalmopathy. CDR3 sequence: CASSATGGRDYGYTF. CDR3 bases: TGTGCCAGCAGCGCGACAGGGGGTAGGGACTATGGCTACACCTTC.